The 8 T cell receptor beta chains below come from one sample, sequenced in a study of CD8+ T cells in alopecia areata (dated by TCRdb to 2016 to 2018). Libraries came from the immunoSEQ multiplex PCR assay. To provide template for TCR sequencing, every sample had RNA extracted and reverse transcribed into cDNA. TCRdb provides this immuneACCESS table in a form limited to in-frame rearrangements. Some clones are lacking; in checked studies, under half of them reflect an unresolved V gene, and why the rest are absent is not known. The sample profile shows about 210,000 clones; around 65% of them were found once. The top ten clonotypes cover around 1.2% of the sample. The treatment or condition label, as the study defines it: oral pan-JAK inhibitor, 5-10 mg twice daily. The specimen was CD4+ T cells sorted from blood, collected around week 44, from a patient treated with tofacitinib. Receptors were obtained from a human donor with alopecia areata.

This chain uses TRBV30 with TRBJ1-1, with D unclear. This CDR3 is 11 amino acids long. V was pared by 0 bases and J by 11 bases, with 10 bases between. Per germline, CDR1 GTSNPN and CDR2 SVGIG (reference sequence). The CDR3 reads CAWSVLSTAFF. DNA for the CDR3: TGTGCCTGGAGTGTACTTAGTACGGCTTTCTTT.

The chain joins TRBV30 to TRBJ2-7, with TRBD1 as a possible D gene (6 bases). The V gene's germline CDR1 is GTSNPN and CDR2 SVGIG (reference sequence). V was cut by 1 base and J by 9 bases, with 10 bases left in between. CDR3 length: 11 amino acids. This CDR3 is CAWSAQGGQYF. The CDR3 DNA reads TGTGCCTGGAGTGCCCAAGGGGGGCAGTACTTC.

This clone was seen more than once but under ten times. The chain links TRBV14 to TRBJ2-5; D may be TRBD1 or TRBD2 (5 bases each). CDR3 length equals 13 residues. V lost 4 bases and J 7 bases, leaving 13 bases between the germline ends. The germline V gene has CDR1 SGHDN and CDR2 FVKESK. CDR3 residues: CASSRWDAGTQYF. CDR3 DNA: TGTGCCAGCAGCCGGTGGGACGCAGGGACCCAGTACTTC. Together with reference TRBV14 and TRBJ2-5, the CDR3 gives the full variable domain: EAGVTQFPSHSVIEKGQTVTLRCDPISGHDNLYWYRRVMGKEIKFLLHFVKESKQDESGMPNNRFLAERTGGTYSTLKVQPAELEDSGVYFCASSRWDAGTQYFGPGTRLLVL.

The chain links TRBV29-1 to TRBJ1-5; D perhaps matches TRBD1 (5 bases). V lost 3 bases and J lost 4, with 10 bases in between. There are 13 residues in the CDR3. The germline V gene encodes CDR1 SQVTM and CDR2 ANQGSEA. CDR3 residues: CSVDQGGNQPQHF. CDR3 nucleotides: TGCAGCGTTGACCAGGGAGGAAATCAGCCCCAGCATTTT. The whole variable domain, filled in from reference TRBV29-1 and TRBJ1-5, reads SAVISQKPSRDICQRGTSLTIQCQVDSQVTMMFWYRQQPGQSLTLIATANQGSEATYESGFVIDKFPISRPNLTFSTLTVSNMSPEDSSIYLCSVDQGGNQPQHFGDGTRLSIL.

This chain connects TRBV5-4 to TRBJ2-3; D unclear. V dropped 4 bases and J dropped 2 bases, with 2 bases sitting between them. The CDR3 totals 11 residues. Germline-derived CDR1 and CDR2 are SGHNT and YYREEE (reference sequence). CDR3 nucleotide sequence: TGTGCCAGCAGCACCACAGATACGCAGTATTTT. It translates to CASSTTDTQYF. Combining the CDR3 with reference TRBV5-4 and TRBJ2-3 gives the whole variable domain ETGVTQSPTHLIKTRGQQVTLRCSSQSGHNTVSWYQQALGQGPQFIFQYYREEENGRGNFPPRFSGLQFPNYSSELNVNALELDDSALYLCASSTTDTQYFGPGTRLTVL.

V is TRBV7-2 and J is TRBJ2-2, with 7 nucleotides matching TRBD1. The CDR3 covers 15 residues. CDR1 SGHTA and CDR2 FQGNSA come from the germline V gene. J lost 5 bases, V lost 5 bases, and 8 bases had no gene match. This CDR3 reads CASSLGTASTGELFF. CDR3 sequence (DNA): TGTGCCAGCAGCCTCGGGACAGCAAGTACCGGGGAGCTGTTTTTT.

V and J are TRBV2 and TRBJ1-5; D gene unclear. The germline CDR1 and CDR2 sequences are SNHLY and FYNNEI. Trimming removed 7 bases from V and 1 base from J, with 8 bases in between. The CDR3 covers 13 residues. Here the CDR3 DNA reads TGTGCCAGCACCGGTCAAAGCAATCAGCCCCAGCATTTT. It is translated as CASTGQSNQPQHF.

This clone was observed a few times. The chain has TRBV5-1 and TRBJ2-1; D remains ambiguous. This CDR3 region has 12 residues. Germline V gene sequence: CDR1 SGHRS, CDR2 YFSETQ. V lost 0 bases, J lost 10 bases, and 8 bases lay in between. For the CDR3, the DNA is TGCGCCAGCAGCTTGGGGGAATCCGAGCAGTTCTTC. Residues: CASSLGESEQFF. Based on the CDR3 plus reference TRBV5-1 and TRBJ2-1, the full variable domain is KAGVTQTPRYLIKTRGQQVTLSCSPISGHRSVSWYQQTPGQGLQFLFEYFSETQRNKGNFPGRFSGRQFSNSRSEMNVSTLELGDSALYLCASSLGESEQFFGPGTRLTVL.